Listed below are T cell receptor beta chains from one sample, sequenced in a study of blood T cell repertoires in COVID-19. Sequenced by immunoSEQ multiplex PCR; TCRdb stores in-frame clones only, minus some. The sample has a few hundred thousand clones; 80% to 85% are singletons. Sequencing used peripheral blood. These receptors all come from a person aged 70 to 80 with COVID-19, enrolled during active disease. Each CDR3 is given with its conserved first and last residue. A D gene is named only where the DNA matches it firmly. Only some rows state a clone size, as once, few, many or a class for expanded clones.

V gene	D gene	clone size	J gene	CDR3 DNA	CDR3 protein
TRBV6-6	.	.	TRBJ2-7	TGTGCCAGCAGTTACTCTATCGACGAGCAGTACTTC	CASSYSIDEQYF
TRBV7-2	.	.	TRBJ1-2	TGTGCCAGCAGCTTCGCGGTTGCGGGGGCGAGGGGCTACACCTTC	CASSFAVAGARGYTF
TRBV7-8	TRBD2	.	TRBJ2-4	TGTGCCAGCAGCACCACCCCATGGGGGGGAATCCCGAGGACGGCCAAAAACATTCAGTACTTC	CASSTTPWGGIPRTAKNIQYF
TRBV5-6	.	.	TRBJ2-7	TGTGCCAGCAGCTTGCGTTACAGGGCCTACGAGCAGTACTTC	CASSLRYRAYEQYF
TRBV7-9	TRBD2	.	TRBJ2-3	TGTGCCAGCAGCTTAGGATTCGGGGGGTTCGAGTCAGATACGCAGTATTTT	CASSLGFGGFESDTQYF
TRBV28	.	.	TRBJ2-1	TGTGCCAGCAGTTTGTGGGGCCCCAATGAGCAGTTCTTC	CASSLWGPNEQFF
TRBV12-3/TRBV12-4	TRBD1	.	TRBJ2-7	TGTGCCAGCAGTCGCCGGGACAGGGACGAGCAGTACTTC	CASSRRDRDEQYF
TRBV4-1	TRBD1	.	TRBJ2-3	TGCGCCAGCAGCCGAGGGCCTGAACAGGGGACAGATACGCAGTATTTT	CASSRGPEQGTDTQYF
TRBV19	TRBD2	.	TRBJ2-2	TGTGCCAGTGCAGGACTAGCGGGAGTCTATGGCACCGGGGAGCTGTTTTTT	CASAGLAGVYGTGELFF
TRBV6-2/TRBV6-3	.	.	TRBJ2-3	TGTGCCAGCAGTACGCCGGGGCGGACACAGGGCAGCACAGATACGCAGTATTTT	CASSTPGRTQGSTDTQYF
TRBV6-5	.	.	TRBJ2-7	TGTGCCAGCAGTTACTCGCTGCGGGGCACCTACGAGCAGTACTTC	CASSYSLRGTYEQYF
TRBV6-2/TRBV6-3	.	few	TRBJ2-7	TGTGCCAGCAGTTACCCCGCCGACTACTCCTACGAGCAGTACTTC	CASSYPADYSYEQYF
TRBV28	.	.	TRBJ2-7	TGTGCCAGCGGGACACAATACGAGCAGTACTTC	CASGTQYEQYF
TRBV6-5	TRBD1	.	TRBJ2-7	TGTGCCAGCATGGGACAGGGGGGAATCTACGAGCAGTACTTC	CASMGQGGIYEQYF
TRBV4-3	TRBD1	.	TRBJ1-5	TGCGCCAGCAGCCCAGACAGGGGTAATCAGCCCCAGCATTTT	CASSPDRGNQPQHF
TRBV6-5	TRBD1	.	TRBJ1-6	TGTGCCAGCAGTTTAACAGGGGGCTCGTCACCCCTCCACTTT	CASSLTGGSSPLHF
TRBV3-1/TRBV3-2	.	.	TRBJ2-1	TGTGCCAGCGGGCGGCCACAGGGCCCTTACAATGAGCAGTTCTTC	CASGRPQGPYNEQFF
TRBV29-1	.	.	TRBJ1-5	TGCAGCGTAGGGGAGGGAAGATATCAGCCCCAGCATTTT	CSVGEGRYQPQHF
TRBV3-1/TRBV3-2	.	.	TRBJ2-1	TGTGCCAGCAGCCAAGGCTTTGATCTAGCGCAGTTCTTC	CASSQGFDLAQFF
TRBV3-1/TRBV3-2	.	many	TRBJ2-1	TGTGCCAGCAGCCAAGATCGGAGGGAGCAGTTCTTC	CASSQDRREQFF
TRBV28	TRBD1	.	TRBJ1-3	TGTGCCAGTCATGGGACAGTCTCTGGAAACACCATATATTTT	CASHGTVSGNTIYF
TRBV5-5	.	.	TRBJ2-7	TGTGCCAGCAGCTTGGCCGGGACCTACGAGCAGTACTTC	CASSLAGTYEQYF
TRBV6-5	TRBD2	.	TRBJ2-7	TGTGCCAGCAGTTACACGGGGGGGGGCGCCCCCTACGAGCAGTACTTC	CASSYTGGGAPYEQYF